In this sample, the clone carrying this T cell receptor beta chain turned up a few times. The CDR3 length is 14 residues. CDR1 SEHNR and CDR2 FQNEAQ come from the germline V gene (reference sequence). Trimming cost V 5 bases and J 2 bases; bases outside gene matches: 5. These data come from a study of cytomegalovirus exposure and HLA in healthy donors. The PCR was carried out with 60 Vbeta primers and 13 Jbeta primers. TCRdb's table, derived via immunoSEQ multiplex PCR, lists solely in-frame clones and lacks some. The repertoire holds approximately 170,000 clones, approximately 77% seen once, with 7.4% in the top ten.

Sequencing was performed on PBMCs. The V and J genes are TRBV7-9 and TRBJ1-1, with 7 nucleotides matching TRBD1. This TCR was recovered from a male donor in good health and CMV-seropositive. The CDR3: CASSPGTANTEAFF. CDR3 nucleotides: TGTGCCAGCAGCCCGGGGACAGCCAACACTGAAGCTTTCTTT.